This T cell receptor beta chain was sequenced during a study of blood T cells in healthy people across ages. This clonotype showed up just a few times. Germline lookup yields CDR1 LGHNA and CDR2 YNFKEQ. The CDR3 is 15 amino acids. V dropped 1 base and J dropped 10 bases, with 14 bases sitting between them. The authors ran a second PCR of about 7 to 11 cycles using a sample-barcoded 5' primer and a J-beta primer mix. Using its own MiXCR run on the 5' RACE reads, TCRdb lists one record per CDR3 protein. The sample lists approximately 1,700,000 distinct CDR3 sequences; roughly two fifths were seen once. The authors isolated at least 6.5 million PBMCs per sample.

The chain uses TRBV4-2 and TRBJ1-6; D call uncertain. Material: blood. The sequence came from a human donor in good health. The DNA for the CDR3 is TGTGCCAGCAGCCAAGCAATGGAGGGAAGGTCACCCCTCCACTTT. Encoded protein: CASSQAMEGRSPLHF.